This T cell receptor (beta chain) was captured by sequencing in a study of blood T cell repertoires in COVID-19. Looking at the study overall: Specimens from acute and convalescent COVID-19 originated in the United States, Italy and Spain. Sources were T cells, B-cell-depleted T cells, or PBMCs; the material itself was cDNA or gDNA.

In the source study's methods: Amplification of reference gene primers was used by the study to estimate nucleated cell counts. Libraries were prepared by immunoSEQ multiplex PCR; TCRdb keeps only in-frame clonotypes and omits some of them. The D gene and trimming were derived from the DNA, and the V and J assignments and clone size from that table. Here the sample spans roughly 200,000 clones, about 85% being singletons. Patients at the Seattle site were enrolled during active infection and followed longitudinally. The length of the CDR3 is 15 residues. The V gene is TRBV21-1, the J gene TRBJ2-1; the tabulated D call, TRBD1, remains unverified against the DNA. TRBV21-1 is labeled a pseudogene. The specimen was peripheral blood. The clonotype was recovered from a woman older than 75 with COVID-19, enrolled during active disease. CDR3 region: CASSLGGQGANEQFF. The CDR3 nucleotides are TGTGCCAGCAGCCTGGGGGGACAGGGGGCGAATGAGCAGTTCTTC.